Below are 21 T cell receptor beta chains sequenced from a single sample in a study of a mutant IDH1 vaccine in newly diagnosed glioma. TCRdb keeps only in-frame clones here, not all; method: immunoSEQ multiplex PCR. The profile shows approximately 80,000 clones, around four fifths of them singletons. No antigens are known for them. Time point in this sample: week 47, end of study. The content of each vaccine dose was 300 ug of mutant IDH1 20-mer peptide, and topical imiquimod accompanied it. The source material was PBMCs, sampled from a glioma patient whose treatment included an IDH1 peptide vaccine. Receptors were obtained from a middle-aged man with glioma.

The CDR3 nucleotides read TGTGCCACAGGGAACAGGGGGACTACCAATCAGCCCCAGCATTTT. Translated: CATGNRGTTNQPQHF. The V gene is TRBV19, the J gene TRBJ1-5, with 8 nucleotides matching TRBD1. Germline assignment: CDR1 LNHDA and CDR2 SQIVND (reference sequence). Trimming at V came to 10 bases and at J to 3 bases, leaving 11 bases not matched to a gene. The CDR3 loop spans 15 amino acids.

V gene TRBV6-6 combines with J gene TRBJ2-4; 7 nucleotides agree with TRBD1. The CDR3 contains 15 residues. V gave up 5 bases and J gave up 0 bases; unmatched junction bases: 4. Germline loops: CDR1 MNHNY, CDR2 SVGAGI (reference sequence). CDR3 residues: CASSIAGGAKNIQYF. CDR3 bases: TGTGCCAGCAGTATAGCAGGGGGAGCCAAAAACATTCAGTACTTC.

The rearrangement links TRBV5-4 to TRBJ2-5; TRBD2 is a possible D gene (6 bases). The DNA end lines up better with TRBJ2-7; the J call may be wrong. The germline gives CDR1 SGHNT, CDR2 YYREEE (reference sequence). The CDR3 has 16 residues. CDR3 sequence (DNA): TGTGCCAGCAGCTTGGCCGGGGGAAAAATTGCCTACGAGCAGTACTTC. It yields the protein CASSLAGGKIAYEQYF.

V usage is TRBV7-2 and J usage is TRBJ2-4, with D perhaps matching TRBD1 (6 bases). The CDR3 loop spans 13 amino acids. Trimming removed 3 bases at V and 9 bases at J, with 12 bases between. The germline gives CDR1 SGHTA, CDR2 FQGNSA. In nucleotides, the CDR3 is TGTGCCAGCAGCTTTCGGCAGGGGCCCATTCAGTACTTC. This codes for CASSFRQGPIQYF.

The rearrangement links TRBV7-2 to TRBJ1-1, with unresolved D. Deletions cut 3 bases from V and 0 bases from J, with 8 bases between. The CDR3 totals 14 residues. Germline V lookup: CDR1 SGHTA, CDR2 FQGNSA. CDR3 amino acids: CASSFVLLNTEAFF. For the CDR3, the DNA is TGTGCCAGCAGCTTCGTCTTGCTGAACACTGAAGCTTTCTTT.

The chain couples TRBV28 to TRBJ2-1, with 7 bases lining up with TRBD1. The CDR3 covers 20 residues. V was clipped by 4 bases and J by 6 bases; unmatched bases: 24. CDR1 MDHEN and CDR2 SYDVKM come from the germline V gene. The CDR3 DNA sequence: TGTGCCAGCAGTTCCACAGACTCTTTCGGGACAGATGAGGGTCTCAATGAGCAGTTCTTC. As protein: CASSSTDSFGTDEGLNEQFF.

The J gene is TRBJ2-7, the V gene TRBV6-6, with D hard to call. Germline lookup yields CDR1 MNHNY and CDR2 SVGAGI (reference sequence). Trimming stripped 2 bases from V and 4 bases from J, with 12 bases between. This CDR3 is built from 14 residues. The CDR3 sequence: CASSYDSTDYEQYF. The DNA for the CDR3 is TGTGCCAGCAGTTACGACTCAACAGATTACGAGCAGTACTTC.

The J gene is TRBJ2-3, the V gene TRBV7-2, with D perhaps matching TRBD2 (6 bases). The CDR3 runs to 15 residues. V dropped 3 bases and J dropped 5 bases, with 15 bases sitting between them. Germline CDR1 SGHTA, CDR2 FQGNSA. The CDR3: CASSFFGGYGDTQYF. CDR3 nucleotide sequence: TGTGCCAGCAGCTTTTTTGGGGGGTATGGAGATACGCAGTATTTT.

V and J are TRBV5-8 and TRBJ2-7, with TRBD1 matching 9 bases. Germline CDR1 is SGHTS and CDR2 is YDEGEE. The CDR3 totals 14 residues. Trimming took 4 bases from V and 4 from J; bases not matched to a gene: 6. In DNA, the CDR3 is TGTGCCAGCAGCCCCCGGACAGGGGTGTACGAGCAGTACTTC. Its protein is CASSPRTGVYEQYF.

This chain uses TRBV7-3 with TRBJ2-3, with a tentative D call TRBD2 (6 bases). V was shortened by 0 bases and J by 4 bases, with 20 bases between the two germline ends. The germline V gene has CDR1 SGHTA and CDR2 FQGTGA. The CDR3 totals 18 residues. CDR3 amino acids: CASSLTSGREGRADTQYF. The CDR3 region has the DNA TGTGCCAGCAGCTTAACTTCTGGGCGGGAAGGAAGGGCAGATACGCAGTATTTT.

This clone has just one count. The chain combines TRBV27 with TRBJ2-3; 12 bases fit TRBD2. This CDR3 comprises 17 residues. Germline-derived CDR1 and CDR2 are MNHEY and SMNVEV (reference sequence). Germline trimming cut 5 bases from V and 0 bases from J; bases unmatched to any gene: 6. CDR3 in DNA: TGTGCCAGCAGTGACCCCGGGACTAGCGGGAGCACAGATACGCAGTATTTT. It codes for CASSDPGTSGSTDTQYF.

The V and J genes are TRBV6-1 and TRBJ2-1; 12 bases fit TRBD2. The CDR3 is 14 residues long. Trimming took 8 bases from V and 2 from J; bases not matched to a gene: 1. From germline, CDR1 is MNHNS and CDR2 SASEGT. CDR3 nucleotide sequence: TGTGCCAGCGGACTAGCGGGGACCTACAATGAGCAGTTCTTC. Translation: CASGLAGTYNEQFF.

This CDR3 is CASSPLSDPAETTGELFF. The CDR3 bases are TGTGCCAGCTCACCACTTTCGGACCCGGCCGAGACCACCGGGGAGCTGTTTTTT. The rearrangement joins TRBV18 to TRBJ2-2; D unclear. Germline CDR1 KGHSH, CDR2 LQKENI. V was clipped by 1 base and J by 4 bases, with 19 bases between them. The CDR3 is 18 residues long.

V is TRBV2 and J is TRBJ1-5, with a possible D match to TRBD1 (5 bases). Germline-derived CDR1 and CDR2 are SNHLY and FYNNEI. V was pared by 9 bases and J by 3 bases, with 12 bases between. CDR3 size: 13 residues. CDR3 bases: TGTGCCAGTACCGGGACCCCCAATCAGCCCCAGCATTTT. This sequence encodes CASTGTPNQPQHF.

V is TRBV19 and J is TRBJ2-7; no reliable D call. The germline V and J ends were trimmed by 1 base and 6 bases, with 10 bases remaining between them. Looked up from germline, CDR1 is LNHDA and CDR2 is SQIVND (reference sequence). The CDR3 extends over 13 amino acids. CDR3: CASSIVSRREQYF. CDR3 sequence (DNA): TGTGCCAGTAGTATAGTAAGTCGCCGCGAGCAGTACTTC. Full variable domain (outside the CDR3, taken from reference TRBV19 and TRBJ2-7): DGGITQSPKYLFRKEGQNVTLSCEQNLNHDAMYWYRQDPGQGLRLIYYSQIVNDFQKGDIAEGYSVSREKKESFPLTVTSAQKNPTAFYLCASSIVSRREQYFGPGTRLTVT.

This clone was counted between two and nine times. This sequence joins TRBV6-6 and TRBJ2-3; D is perhaps TRBD2 (5 bases). Germline lookup yields CDR1 MNHNY and CDR2 SVGAGI (reference sequence). Between the trimmed V and J ends, which lost 6 bases and 1 base, there was a span of 14 bases. The CDR3 is made up of 15 amino acids. The CDR3 reads CASRTGSPGTDTQYF. The DNA of the CDR3 is TGTGCCAGCAGGACGGGGTCGCCGGGCACAGATACGCAGTATTTT.

The chain links TRBV5-4 to TRBJ1-1, with 7 bases fitting TRBD1. CDR3 length equals 14 residues. V lost 4 bases and J lost 6; bases outside the gene matches: 9. Germline V CDR1 and CDR2: SGHNT, YYREEE (reference sequence). The DNA for the CDR3 is TGTGCCAGCAGCCATCGGACAGGAATCGCTGAAGCTTTCTTT. It is translated as CASSHRTGIAEAFF.

This chain uses TRBV21-1 with TRBJ2-5. TRBV21-1 is tagged as a pseudogene. This CDR3 region has 14 residues. The CDR3 sequence: CASSQVGLRETQYF. DNA of the CDR3: TGTGCCAGCAGCCAGGTAGGGTTGCGGGAGACCCAGTACTTC.

In its sample, this clone was seen once. The genes are TRBV25-1 and TRBJ2-5, with 10 bases lining up with TRBD1. This CDR3 has 18 residues. In germline, CDR1 is MGHDK, CDR2 SYGVNS. Trimming cost V 3 bases and J 5 bases; bases outside gene matches: 15. The CDR3 DNA follows: TGTGCCAGCAGTGAGTCGACAGACCGGGACAGGGGAATGGAGACCCAGTACTTC. Amino acids: CASSESTDRDRGMETQYF.

The chain combines TRBV6-5 with TRBJ2-3; 11 bases match TRBD2. The trim removed 6 bases at V and 5 bases at J, leaving 4 bases unmatched. The CDR3 is 14 residues long. From germline, CDR1 is MNHEY and CDR2 SVGAGI. The CDR3 loop is CASRLAGGLDTQYF. CDR3 DNA: TGTGCCAGCAGGCTAGCGGGAGGACTAGATACGCAGTATTTT.

The chain carries TRBV27 and TRBJ1-1; no clear D. V was clipped by 5 bases and J by 0 bases, with 13 bases between them. Germline loops: CDR1 MNHEY, CDR2 SMNVEV (reference sequence). The CDR3 is 15 amino acids. The chain's CDR3 is CASSPRARMNTEAFF. The CDR3 DNA sequence: TGTGCCAGCAGTCCTCGGGCCAGGATGAACACTGAAGCTTTCTTT.